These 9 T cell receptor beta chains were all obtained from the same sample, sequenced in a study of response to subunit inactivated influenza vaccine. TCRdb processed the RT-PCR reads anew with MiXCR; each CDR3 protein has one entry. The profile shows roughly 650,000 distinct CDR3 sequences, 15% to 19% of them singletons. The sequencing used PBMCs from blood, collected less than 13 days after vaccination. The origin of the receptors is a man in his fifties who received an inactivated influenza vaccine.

Here the CDR3 DNA reads TGTGCCAGCAGTTACTCAACTAGCGGGATCGCGAGGGAGCAGTACTTC. This gives the protein CASSYSTSGIAREQYF. The rearrangement links TRBV6-2 or TRBV6-3 to TRBJ2-7, with TRBD2 matching 10 bases. Losses at the gene ends were 0 bases for V and 7 bases for J; bases not matched to a gene: 9. CDR3 length: 16 amino acids. Germline lookup yields CDR1 MNHEY and CDR2 SVGEGT.

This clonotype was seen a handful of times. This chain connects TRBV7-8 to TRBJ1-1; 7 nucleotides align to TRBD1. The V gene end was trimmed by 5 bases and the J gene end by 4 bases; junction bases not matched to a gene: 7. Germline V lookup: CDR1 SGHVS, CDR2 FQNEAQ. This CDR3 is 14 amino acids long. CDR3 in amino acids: CASSPQGTTTEAFF. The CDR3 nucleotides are TGTGCCAGCAGCCCACAGGGGACCACCACTGAAGCTTTCTTT.

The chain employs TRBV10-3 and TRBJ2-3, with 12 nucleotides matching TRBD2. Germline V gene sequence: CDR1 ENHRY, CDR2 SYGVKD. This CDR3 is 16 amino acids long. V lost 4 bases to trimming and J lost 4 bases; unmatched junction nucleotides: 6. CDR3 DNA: TGTGCCATCAGTGGGCTTACTAGCGGGGGGCCAGATACGCAGTATTTT. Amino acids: CAISGLTSGGPDTQYF.

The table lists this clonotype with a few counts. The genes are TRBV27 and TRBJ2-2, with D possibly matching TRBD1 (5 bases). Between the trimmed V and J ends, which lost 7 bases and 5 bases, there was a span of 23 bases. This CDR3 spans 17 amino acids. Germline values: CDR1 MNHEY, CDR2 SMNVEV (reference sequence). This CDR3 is CASKNAAHSGQTGELFF. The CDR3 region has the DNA TGTGCCAGCAAGAACGCGGCCCACTCCGGACAAACCGGGGAGCTGTTTTTT.

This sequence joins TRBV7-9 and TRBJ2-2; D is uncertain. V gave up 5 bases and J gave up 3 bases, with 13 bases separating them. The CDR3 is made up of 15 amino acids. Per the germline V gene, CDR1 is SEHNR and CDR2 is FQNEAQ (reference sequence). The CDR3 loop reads CASSAGRIYTGELFF. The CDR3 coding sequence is TGTGCCAGCAGCGCCGGACGGATCTACACCGGGGAGCTGTTTTTT.

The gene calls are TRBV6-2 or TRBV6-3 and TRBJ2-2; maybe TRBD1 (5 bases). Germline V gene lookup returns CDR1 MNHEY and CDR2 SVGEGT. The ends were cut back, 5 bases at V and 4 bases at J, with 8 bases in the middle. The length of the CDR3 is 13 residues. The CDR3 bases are TGTGCCAGCAGTGTGACAGCCACCGGGGAGCTGTTTTTT. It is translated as CASSVTATGELFF.

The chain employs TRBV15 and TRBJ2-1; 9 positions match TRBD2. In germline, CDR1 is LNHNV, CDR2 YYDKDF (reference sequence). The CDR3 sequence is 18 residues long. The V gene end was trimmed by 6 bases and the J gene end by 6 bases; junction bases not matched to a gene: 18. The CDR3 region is CATRGSSLAGFPSNEQFF. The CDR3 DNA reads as TGTGCCACCAGAGGGTCGAGTCTAGCGGGATTTCCGAGCAATGAGCAGTTCTTC. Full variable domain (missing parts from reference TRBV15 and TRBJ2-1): DAMVIQNPRYQVTQFGKPVTLSCSQTLNHNVMYWYQQKSSQAPKLLFHYYDKDFNNEADTPDNFQSRRPNTSFCFLDIRSPGLGDTAMYLCATRGSSLAGFPSNEQFFGPGTRLTVL.

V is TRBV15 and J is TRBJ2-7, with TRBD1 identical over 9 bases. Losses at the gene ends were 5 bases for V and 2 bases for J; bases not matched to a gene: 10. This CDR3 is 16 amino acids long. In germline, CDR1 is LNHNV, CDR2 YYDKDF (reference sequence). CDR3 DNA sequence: TGTGCCACCAGCGAACCCCGGGACAGGGCGACCTACGAGCAGTACTTC. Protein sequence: CATSEPRDRATYEQYF.

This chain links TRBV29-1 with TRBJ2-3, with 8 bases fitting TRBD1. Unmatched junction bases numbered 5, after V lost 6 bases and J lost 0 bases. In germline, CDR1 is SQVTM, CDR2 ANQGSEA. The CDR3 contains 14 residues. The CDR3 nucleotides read TGCAGCGTGCGGACAGGGCAAAGCACAGATACGCAGTATTTT. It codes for CSVRTGQSTDTQYF.